The 7 T cell receptor beta chains in this list originate from one sample, sequenced in a study of molecular identifiers for immune sequencing clone quantification. TCRdb used MiXCR to reprocess the PCR reads, holding one entry per CDR3 protein. The table records roughly 97,000 distinct CDR3 sequences, 20% to 30% of them present only once. Sequencing was done on a sample of naive CD8+ T cells from blood, with Jurkat cell RNA spiked in. Stated subset: FACS-sorted CD8+CD4-CCR7+CD45RA+ naive T cells. These receptor sequences come from a human donor in good health. Some libraries in this study had Jurkat cell RNA spiked in.

Concerning this clonotype itself: A much larger clone is a single base away; this may be a read error. The chain uses TRBV7-9 and TRBJ2-2, with TRBD2 matching over 9 bases. This CDR3 comprises 16 residues. Germline loops: CDR1 SEHNR, CDR2 FQNEAQ (reference sequence). V lost 3 bases to trimming and J lost 6 bases; unmatched junction nucleotides: 8. The CDR3 DNA follows: TGTGCCAGCAGCTTTTCGCCTAGCGGGATCGCCGGGGAGCTGTTTTTT. The encoded protein is CASSFSPSGIAGELFF.

Remarks on this clonotype: This may come from a read error, since a much larger clone is one base off. The V call is TRBV7-9, the J call TRBJ1-1; 11 nucleotides line up with TRBD1. With V trimmed by 4 bases and J by 1 base, 2 bases remained unmatched. CDR1 SEHNR and CDR2 FQNEAQ come from the germline V gene (reference sequence). The length of the CDR3 is 15 residues. In DNA, the CDR3 is TGTGCCAGCAGCTGGACAGGGGGCCGGAACACTGAAGCTTTCTTT. This translates into CASSWTGGRNTEAFF. The variable domain in full, completed from reference TRBV7-9 and TRBJ1-1, reads DTGVSQNPRHKITKRGQNVTFRCDPISEHNRLYWYRQTLGQGPEFLTYFQNEAQLEKSRLLSDRFSAERPKGSFSTLEIQRTEQGDSAMYLCASSWTGGRNTEAFFGQGTRLTVV.

This clonotype was observed at least ten times. The DNA for the CDR3 is TGTGCCAGCAGTGAAAGTGTTTGGGGGAATCAGCCCCAGCATTTT. It is translated as CASSESVWGNQPQHF. The chain has TRBV6-1 and TRBJ1-5, with D possibly matching TRBD1 (5 bases). The V and J ends lost 2 bases and 4 bases respectively, with 12 bases between them. This CDR3 comprises 15 residues. In germline, CDR1 is MNHNS, CDR2 SASEGT.

At least ten counts were recorded for this clonotype. This sequence joins TRBV4-3 and TRBJ2-7; D might be TRBD1 (6 bases). V was cut by 3 bases and J by 2 bases, with 14 bases left in between. This CDR3 region has 15 residues. CDR1 is LGHNA, CDR2 YSLEER, per germline. The CDR3 DNA follows: TGCGCCAGCAGCCAGGCCAGGGGCGCAACCTACGAGCAGTACTTC. Its protein is CASSQARGATYEQYF.

This clonotype was seen a handful of times. This may stem from a read error, because a much larger clone lies one nucleotide away. This rearrangement joins TRBV14 to TRBJ2-6; D gene uncertain. Germline lookup yields CDR1 SGHDN and CDR2 FVKESK. The length of the CDR3 is 15 residues. V was trimmed by 4 bases and J by 0 bases, leaving 7 bases between them. In nucleotides, the CDR3 is TGTGCCAGCAGCCGATTCGTCTCTGGGGCCAACGTCCTGACTTTC. It codes for CASSRFVSGANVLTF.

With respect to this clonotype: The junction departs from germline at one end; a sequencing error may be responsible. This sequence joins TRBV14 and TRBJ2-1; 14 bases are shared with TRBD2. CDR1 and CDR2 (germline): SGHDN, FVKESK. This CDR3 comprises 17 residues. This CDR3 is CASSQDSGTSGSNEQLF. The CDR3 DNA sequence: TGTGCCAGCAGCCAAGATAGCGGGACTAGCGGGAGCAATGAGCAGCTCTTC.

This clonotype was counted many times. V gene TRBV19 combines with J gene TRBJ1-5; possibly TRBD1 for D (6 bases). Germline V CDR1 and CDR2: LNHDA, SQIVND (reference sequence). V was shortened by 5 bases and J by 8 bases, with 19 bases between the two germline ends. This CDR3 has 15 residues. The CDR3 DNA is TGTGCCAGTAGTCTCGGCACCAGGGGCGCGGAGCCCCAGCATTTT. This gives the protein CASSLGTRGAEPQHF.